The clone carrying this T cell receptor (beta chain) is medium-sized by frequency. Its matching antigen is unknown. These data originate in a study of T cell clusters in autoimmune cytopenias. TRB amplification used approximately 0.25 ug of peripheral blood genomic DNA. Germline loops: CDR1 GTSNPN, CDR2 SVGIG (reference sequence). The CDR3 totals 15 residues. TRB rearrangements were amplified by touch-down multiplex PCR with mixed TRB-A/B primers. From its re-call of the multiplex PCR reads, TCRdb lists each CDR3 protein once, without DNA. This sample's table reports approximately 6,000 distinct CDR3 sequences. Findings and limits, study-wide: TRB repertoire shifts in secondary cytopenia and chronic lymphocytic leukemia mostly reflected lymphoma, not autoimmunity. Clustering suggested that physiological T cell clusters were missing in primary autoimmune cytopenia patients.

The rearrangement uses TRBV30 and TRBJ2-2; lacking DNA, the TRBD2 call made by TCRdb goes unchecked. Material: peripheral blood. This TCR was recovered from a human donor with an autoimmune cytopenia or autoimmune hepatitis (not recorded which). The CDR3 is CAWSKLGGNTGELFF. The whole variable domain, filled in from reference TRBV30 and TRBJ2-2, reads SQTIHQWPATLVQPVGSPLSLECTVEGTSNPNLYWYRQAAGRGLQLLFYSVGIGQISSEVPQNLSASRPQDRQFILSSKKLLLSDSGFYLCAWSKLGGNTGELFFGEGSRLTVL.